A single sample gave rise to the 23 T cell receptor beta chains below, sequenced in a study of blood T cell repertoires in COVID-19. Here immunoSEQ multiplex PCR was the method, and the copy in TCRdb shows in-frame clones only, minus some. This table holds more than 150,000 clones, 70% to 90% found once. The sample consisted of peripheral blood. All receptors derive from a man aged 40-55 years with active or convalescent COVID-19.

This clone was seen a handful of times. This chain connects TRBV5-1 to TRBJ1-2, with a tentative D call TRBD1 (6 bases). Deletions cut 0 bases from V and 4 bases from J, with 10 bases between. The CDR3 contains 14 residues. Germline CDR1 and CDR2: SGHRS and YFSETQ. The CDR3 spells CASSLDREVYGYTF. As DNA, the CDR3 is TGCGCCAGCAGCTTGGACAGGGAAGTCTATGGCTACACCTTC.

V gene TRBV7-2 combines with J gene TRBJ1-2, with 7 bases matching TRBD1. CDR3 length equals 12 residues. Per germline, CDR1 SGHTA and CDR2 FQGNSA. Trimming cost V 4 bases and J 8 bases; bases outside gene matches: 4. CDR3 bases: TGTGCCAGCAGCTCCCAGGGACAGGGCTACACCTTC. It specifies CASSSQGQGYTF.

This clone was recorded once. The chain employs TRBV7-2 and TRBJ1-5, with 12 nucleotides matching TRBD1. Germline CDR1 is SGHTA and CDR2 is FQGNSA. Losses at the gene ends were 3 bases for V and 6 bases for J; bases not matched to a gene: 6. The CDR3 has 16 amino acids. The CDR3 loop reads CASSLTGTGGVQPQHF. The CDR3 DNA is TGTGCCAGCAGCTTGACCGGGACAGGGGGCGTTCAGCCCCAGCATTTT.

This sequence joins TRBV20-1 and TRBJ2-2; D could derive from TRBD1 or TRBD2 (6 bases each). Per the germline V gene, CDR1 is DFQATT and CDR2 is SNEGSKA (reference sequence). Trimming removed 3 bases at V and 3 bases at J, with 11 bases between. This CDR3 has 14 amino acids. The chain's CDR3 is CSASAGHYTGELFF. The DNA of the CDR3 is TGCAGTGCTAGTGCGGGACACTACACCGGGGAGCTGTTTTTT.

This chain links TRBV29-1 with TRBJ1-2; no definite D call. Germline CDR1 and CDR2: SQVTM and ANQGSEA. Trimming cost V 0 bases and J 9 bases, with 17 bases left between them. The CDR3 is made up of 14 amino acids. This chain's CDR3 is CSVEDLPSPNCYTF. For the CDR3, the DNA is TGCAGCGTTGAAGATCTCCCTAGTCCGAACTGCTACACCTTC.

The rearrangement joins TRBV30 to TRBJ2-1; D is perhaps TRBD1 (6 bases). The CDR3 loop spans 15 amino acids. Germline V lookup: CDR1 GTSNPN, CDR2 SVGIG (reference sequence). The V end was cut by 7 bases, the J end by 1 base, with 17 bases between. CDR3 region: CALGLVGGSYNEQFF. CDR3 sequence (DNA): TGTGCCTTAGGACTGGTAGGGGGTTCCTACAATGAGCAGTTCTTC.

This chain uses TRBV7-2 with TRBJ2-3, with 8 bases aligning to TRBD1. With 6 bases clipped from V and 4 bases from J, the junction kept 9 bases outside the gene matches. CDR3 length: 15 amino acids. Germline CDR1 reads SGHTA; CDR2 reads FQGNSA. In DNA, the CDR3 is TGTGCCAGCAGTCCCTTTGCAGGGGGCGCAGATACGCAGTATTTT. Residues: CASSPFAGGADTQYF.

V gene TRBV7-3 combines with J gene TRBJ2-3, with D perhaps TRBD2 (5 bases). Germline CDR1 is SGHTA and CDR2 is FQGTGA. This CDR3 spans 13 amino acids. Trimming cost V 0 bases and J 6 bases, with 7 bases left between them. In nucleotides, the CDR3 is TGTGCCAGCAGCTTAACTAGGGAGGATACGCAGTATTTT. As protein: CASSLTREDTQYF.

CDR3 sequence (DNA): TGCGCCAGCAGCGTTCGGTCAACTAATGAAAAACTGTTTTTT. Protein sequence: CASSVRSTNEKLFF. The chain links TRBV5-1 to TRBJ1-4; no clear D. Per germline, CDR1 SGHRS and CDR2 YFSETQ. This CDR3 region has 14 residues. The V gene lost 4 bases and the J gene lost 0 bases, with 7 bases spanning the gap.

CDR3 sequence (DNA): TGTGCCAGCAGTCCCTCGGGACAGGGGGCTAAAGACACCGGGGAGCTGTTTTTT. This gives the protein CASSPSGQGAKDTGELFF. The chain carries TRBV28 and TRBJ2-2; 12 bases map to TRBD1. With V trimmed by 5 bases and J by 3 bases, 10 bases remained unmatched. CDR3 size: 18 residues. Germline CDR1 reads MDHEN; CDR2 reads SYDVKM.

The chain has TRBV15 and TRBJ2-2; D unresolved. Deletions cut 0 bases from V and 4 bases from J, with 12 bases between. Germline lookup yields CDR1 LNHNV and CDR2 YYDKDF (reference sequence). The CDR3 length is 16 residues. The CDR3 sequence: CATSREDFASTGELFF. In DNA form, the CDR3 reads TGTGCCACCAGCAGAGAAGACTTCGCGAGCACCGGGGAGCTGTTTTTT.

This clone showed up just once. V usage is TRBV20-1 and J usage is TRBJ2-7, with TRBD1 identical over 7 bases. The CDR3 runs to 13 residues. The junction had 4 bases not matched to a gene; V was cut back by 3 bases and J by 2 bases. The V gene's germline CDR1 is DFQATT and CDR2 SNEGSKA (reference sequence). This chain's CDR3 is CSASRDSPYEQYF. The CDR3 bases are TGCAGTGCTAGTCGGGACAGTCCCTACGAGCAGTACTTC.

The chain recombines TRBV30 with TRBJ2-5; the D gene is possibly TRBD2 (7 bases). CDR1 and CDR2 from the germline V gene are GTSNPN and SVGIG (reference sequence). The V gene lost 4 bases and the J gene lost 3 bases, with 18 bases spanning the gap. The CDR3 totals 15 residues. CDR3 loop: CAWTGGAANKETQYF. The CDR3 DNA sequence: TGTGCCTGGACGGGGGGCGCGGCCAACAAAGAGACCCAGTACTTC. Filled out from reference TRBV30 and TRBJ2-5, the complete variable domain reads SQTIHQWPATLVQPVGSPLSLECTVEGTSNPNLYWYRQAAGRGLQLLFYSVGIGQISSEVPQNLSASRPQDRQFILSSKKLLLSDSGFYLCAWTGGAANKETQYFGPGTRLLVL.

The chain links TRBV12-3 or TRBV12-4 to TRBJ1-2; D might be TRBD1 (5 bases). The V end lost 6 bases, the J end lost 4 bases, and 12 bases lay between the germline ends. The CDR3 totals 13 residues. CDR3 sequence reads: CASSSGLSYGYTF. The CDR3 DNA reads as TGTGCCAGCAGCTCGGGACTGAGCTATGGCTACACCTTC.

The gene calls are TRBV10-3 and TRBJ1-6; D call uncertain. CDR1 and CDR2 (germline): ENHRY, SYGVKD. V lost 7 bases and J lost 7, with 11 bases in between. The CDR3 extends over 13 amino acids. The CDR3: CAIKVDTNSPLHF. As DNA, the CDR3 is TGTGCCATCAAAGTAGACACCAATTCACCCCTCCACTTT.

This chain uses TRBV30 with TRBJ1-5; no clear D. Germline CDR1 and CDR2: GTSNPN and SVGIG (reference sequence). This CDR3 has 13 amino acids. V dropped 2 bases and J dropped 6 bases, with 11 bases sitting between them. The CDR3 DNA reads TGTGCCTGGAGTACCGGGTTCGGTCAGCCCCAGCATTTT. It encodes CAWSTGFGQPQHF.

The chain uses TRBV3-1 (or the pseudogene TRBV3-2) and TRBJ1-2, with D maybe TRBD1 (6 bases). The length of the CDR3 is 15 residues. V was pared by 3 bases and J by 5 bases, with 16 bases between. Germline loops: CDR1 LGHDT, CDR2 YNNKEL (reference sequence). The DNA of the CDR3 is TGTGCCAGCAGCCACGGGGAGGGGGGGTTGTATGGCTACACCTTC. Amino acids: CASSHGEGGLYGYTF.

The sample holds one count of this clone. The chain is built from TRBV2 and TRBJ2-5; TRBD1 matches 8 bases. From germline, CDR1 is SNHLY and CDR2 FYNNEI. This CDR3 spans 16 amino acids. Unmatched junction bases numbered 8, after V lost 2 bases and J lost 3 bases. This CDR3 reads CASSEWVLQGEETQYF. The CDR3 DNA reads TGTGCCAGCAGTGAATGGGTTTTACAGGGGGAAGAGACCCAGTACTTC.

CDR3 sequence: CASSPDGSSYNEQFF. The CDR3 DNA reads as TGCGCCAGCAGCCCGGACGGGAGCTCCTACAATGAGCAGTTCTTC. V usage is TRBV5-1 and J usage is TRBJ2-1; D may be TRBD2 (6 bases). V was shortened by 4 bases and J by 0 bases, with 11 bases between the two germline ends. This CDR3 is built from 15 residues. CDR1 and CDR2 (germline): SGHRS, YFSETQ.

As for this clone: Its ends do not fully match the called genes, so a read error is possible. This chain connects TRBV27 to TRBJ2-1; 10 bases map to TRBD2. The CDR3 has 15 residues. Germline V gene data show CDR1 as MNHEY and CDR2 as SMNVEV (reference sequence). CDR3 region: CARSSQAGGGNEQFF. CDR3 coding DNA: TGTGCCCGCAGTTCGCAAGCGGGGGGGGGAAATGAGCAGTTCTTC.

The chain is built from TRBV13 and TRBJ2-7, with 8 bases aligning to TRBD1. V gave up 4 bases and J gave up 5 bases; unmatched junction bases: 1. The CDR3 runs to 12 residues. Per germline, CDR1 PRHDT and CDR2 FYEKMQ (reference sequence). CDR3 bases: TGTGCCAGCAGCTGGACAGGGAACGAGCAGTACTTC. Amino acids: CASSWTGNEQYF.

CDR3 sequence: CASMLPGSKNIQYF. The CDR3 DNA reads as TGTGCCAGCATGCTCCCGGGATCCAAAAACATTCAGTACTTC. The chain uses TRBV28 and TRBJ2-4; D may be TRBD2 (5 bases). The germline CDR1 and CDR2 sequences are MDHEN and SYDVKM. This CDR3 spans 14 amino acids. V lost 7 bases and J lost 2, with 12 bases in between.

This clone is a singleton in its sample. The genes are TRBV5-4 and TRBJ1-1; D is undetermined. The length of the CDR3 is 12 residues. CDR1 SGHNT and CDR2 YYREEE come from the germline V gene (reference sequence). Trimming left V 1 base short and J 2 bases short, with 3 bases between. The CDR3 loop reads CASSLLNTEAFF. In nucleotides, the CDR3 is TGTGCCAGCAGCTTGTTAAACACTGAAGCTTTCTTT. The full variable domain, in which reference TRBV5-4 and TRBJ1-1 provide the parts outside the CDR3, is ETGVTQSPTHLIKTRGQQVTLRCSSQSGHNTVSWYQQALGQGPQFIFQYYREEENGRGNFPPRFSGLQFPNYSSELNVNALELDDSALYLCASSLLNTEAFFGQGTRLTVV.